This T cell receptor beta chain was retrieved from a study of regulatory T cells in long-lasting Graves disease. Points from the study as a whole: Persistent Graves' patients showed reduced TCR diversity versus newly diagnosed patients.

This clonotype was found many times. What it binds is not known. Building the TCR beta libraries relied on iRepertoire HTBI primers, and CDR3 regions underwent Arm-PCR. MiXCR, applied by TCRdb to the multiplex PCR reads, yields one record per CDR3 protein. Of around 480,000 distinct CDR3 sequences listed, roughly a sixth were seen once; the top ten hold just under 25%. From germline, CDR1 is MDHEN and CDR2 SYDVKM. The V and J ends lost 6 bases and 3 bases, in that order; junction bases with no gene match: 5. This CDR3 is built from 13 residues. The time point denotes: newly diagnosed GD, antithyroid drugs for less than 3 months. Extracted RNA from PBMCs served as the source of the TCR library. These same data were also listed under a study on T cells in Graves' hyperthyroidism and ophthalmopathy. From that report: The diagnostic basis comprised clinical symptoms, serum thyroxine and TRAb, thyroid ultrasound and orbital computed tomography. Most expanded thyroid clonotypes above 0.001 also appeared in blood. Separating ophthalmopathy from stable hyperthyroidism was achieved by a 13 V-J model.

The receptor was derived from a woman aged 35 to 59 with Graves disease. The chain recombines TRBV28 with TRBJ2-7, with 7 bases lining up with TRBD2. The sequencing here drew on peripheral blood mononuclear cells (PBMCs), taken at new diagnosis, from a patient treated with antithyroid drugs. DNA for the CDR3: TGTGCCAGCAGCATGGGAGGGAGCTACGAGCAGTACTTC. Encoded protein: CASSMGGSYEQYF.